This T cell receptor (beta chain) is drawn from a study of blood T cell repertoires in COVID-19. Study as a whole: Spain, Italy and the United States supplied samples that represented acute and convalescent COVID-19. Sources were T cells, B-cell-depleted T cells, or PBMCs; the material itself was cDNA or gDNA.

From germline, CDR1 is WNHNN and CDR2 SYGVQD (reference sequence). The length of the CDR3 is 14 residues. V shed 8 bases and J shed 8 bases, with 18 bases lying between them. Per the original data handling: Estimates of nucleated cell counts were drawn from the amplification of reference gene primers. Data came from immunoSEQ multiplex PCR; TCRdb stores just in-frame clones and leaves some out. Clone size and the V and J calls come from that table; the DNA yielded D and trimming. The sample contains around 240,000 clones, roughly 82% of which appear only once. The gene calls are TRBV10-1 and TRBJ1-4; D is perhaps TRBD1 (5 bases). Sequenced sample: peripheral blood. The TCR was taken from a woman in her thirties or forties who had recovered from COVID-19. CDR3 sequence (DNA): TGCGCCAGCTATCACTGGGGGGGGGAGGAAAAACTGTTTTTT. Protein: CASYHWGGEEKLFF.